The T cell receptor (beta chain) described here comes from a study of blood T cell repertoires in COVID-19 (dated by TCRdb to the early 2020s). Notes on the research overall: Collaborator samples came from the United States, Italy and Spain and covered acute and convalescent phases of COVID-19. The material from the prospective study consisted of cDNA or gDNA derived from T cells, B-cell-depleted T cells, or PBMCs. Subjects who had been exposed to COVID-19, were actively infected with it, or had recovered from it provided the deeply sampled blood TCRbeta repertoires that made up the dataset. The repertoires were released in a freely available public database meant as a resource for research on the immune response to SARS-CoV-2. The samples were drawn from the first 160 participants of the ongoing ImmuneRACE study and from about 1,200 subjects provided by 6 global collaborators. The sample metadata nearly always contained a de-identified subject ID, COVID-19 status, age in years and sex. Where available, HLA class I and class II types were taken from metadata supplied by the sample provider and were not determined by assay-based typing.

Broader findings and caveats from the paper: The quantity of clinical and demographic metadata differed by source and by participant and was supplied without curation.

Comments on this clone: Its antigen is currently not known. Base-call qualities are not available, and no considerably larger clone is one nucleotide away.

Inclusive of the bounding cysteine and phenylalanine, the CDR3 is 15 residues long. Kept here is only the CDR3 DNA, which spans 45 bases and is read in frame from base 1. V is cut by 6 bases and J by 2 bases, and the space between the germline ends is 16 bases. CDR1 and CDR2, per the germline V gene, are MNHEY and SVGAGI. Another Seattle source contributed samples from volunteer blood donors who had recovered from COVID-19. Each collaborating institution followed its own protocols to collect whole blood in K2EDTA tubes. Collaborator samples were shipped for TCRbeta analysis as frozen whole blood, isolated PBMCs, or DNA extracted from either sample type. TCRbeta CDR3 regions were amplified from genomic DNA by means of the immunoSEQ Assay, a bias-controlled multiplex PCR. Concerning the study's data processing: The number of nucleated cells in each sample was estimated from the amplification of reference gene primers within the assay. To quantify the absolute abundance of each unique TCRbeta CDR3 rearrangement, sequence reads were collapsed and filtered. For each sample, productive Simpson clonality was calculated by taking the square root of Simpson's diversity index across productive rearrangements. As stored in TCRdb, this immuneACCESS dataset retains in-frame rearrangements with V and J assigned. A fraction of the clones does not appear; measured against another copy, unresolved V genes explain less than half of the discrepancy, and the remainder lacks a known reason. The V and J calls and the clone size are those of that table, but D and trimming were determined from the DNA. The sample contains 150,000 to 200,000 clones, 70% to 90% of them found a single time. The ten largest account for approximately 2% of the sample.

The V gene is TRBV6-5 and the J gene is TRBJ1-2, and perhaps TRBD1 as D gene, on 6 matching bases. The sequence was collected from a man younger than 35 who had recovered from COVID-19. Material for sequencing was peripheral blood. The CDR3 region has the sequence CASRPRWQGNYGYTF. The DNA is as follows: TGTGCCAGCAGACCCAGATGGCAGGGGAACTATGGCTACACCTTC.